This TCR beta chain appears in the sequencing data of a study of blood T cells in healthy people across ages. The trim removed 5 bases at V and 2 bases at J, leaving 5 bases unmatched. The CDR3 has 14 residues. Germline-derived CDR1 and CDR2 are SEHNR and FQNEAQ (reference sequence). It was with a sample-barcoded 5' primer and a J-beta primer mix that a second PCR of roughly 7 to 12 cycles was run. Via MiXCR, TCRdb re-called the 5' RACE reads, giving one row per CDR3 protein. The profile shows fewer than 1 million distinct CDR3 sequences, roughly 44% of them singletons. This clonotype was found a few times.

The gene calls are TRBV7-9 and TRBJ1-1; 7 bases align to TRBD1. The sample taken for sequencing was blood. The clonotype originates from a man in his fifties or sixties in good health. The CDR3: CASSVGTANTEAFF. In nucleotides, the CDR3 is TGTGCCAGCAGCGTAGGGACAGCTAACACTGAAGCTTTCTTT.